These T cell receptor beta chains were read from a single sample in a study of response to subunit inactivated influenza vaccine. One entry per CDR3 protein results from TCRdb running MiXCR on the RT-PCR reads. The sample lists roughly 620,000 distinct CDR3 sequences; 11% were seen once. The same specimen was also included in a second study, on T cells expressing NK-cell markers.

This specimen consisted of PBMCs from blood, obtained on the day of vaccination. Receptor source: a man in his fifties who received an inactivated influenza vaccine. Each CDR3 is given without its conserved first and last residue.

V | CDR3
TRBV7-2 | ASSPGVANEQF
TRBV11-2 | ASSFRGGYNEQF
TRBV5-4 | ASSLGQGYEKLF
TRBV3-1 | ASSQGVGSVQETQY
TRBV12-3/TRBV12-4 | ASSFAGADTQY
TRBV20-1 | SAAPLAPGDEQF
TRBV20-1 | SARSVAAQY
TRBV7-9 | ASSRTDRGEKLF
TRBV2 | ASTGARETQY
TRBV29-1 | SVELGTGGPYEQY
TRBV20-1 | SARGLAGGSWTGELF